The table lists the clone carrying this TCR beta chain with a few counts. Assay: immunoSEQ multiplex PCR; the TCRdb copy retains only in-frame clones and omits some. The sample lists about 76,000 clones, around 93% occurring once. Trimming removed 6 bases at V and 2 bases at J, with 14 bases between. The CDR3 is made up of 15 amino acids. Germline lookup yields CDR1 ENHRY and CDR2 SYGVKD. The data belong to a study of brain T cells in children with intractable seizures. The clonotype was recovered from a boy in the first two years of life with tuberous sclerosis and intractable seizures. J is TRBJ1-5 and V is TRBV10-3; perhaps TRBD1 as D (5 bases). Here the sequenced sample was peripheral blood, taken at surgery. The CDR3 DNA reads TGTGCCATCAGCCCGGGACCCCAGGGCAATCAGCCCCAGCATTTT. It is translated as CAISPGPQGNQPQHF.